This section outlines one T cell receptor (beta chain) sequence together with its context. Its antigen is currently unknown. The CDR3 sequence is 19 residues long. Germline V gene data show CDR1 as SGHVS and CDR2 as FQNEAQ. Trimming at V came to 1 base and at J to 2 bases, leaving 11 bases not matched to a gene. This entry belongs to a study of radiotherapy plus CTLA-4 blockade in lung cancer. About the research overall: Among patients, around 18% showed objective responses, and 30% to 35% had disease control. Regarding the study as a whole: Alongside interferon-beta, early blood T cell clone dynamics were reportedly the best predictor of response.

Focal radiation plus CTLA-4 blockade with ipilimumab was administered to patients who had chemo-refractory metastatic non-small-cell lung cancer. Clones were read by immunoSEQ multiplex PCR, and TCRdb kept only the in-frame ones, dropping some. The table shows about 77,000 clones, with just under 75% occurring only once. The gene calls are TRBV7-8 and TRBJ2-3; 11 bases map to TRBD2. The TCR was taken from a human donor with non-small cell lung cancer whose response to radiotherapy plus ipilimumab could not be evaluated. The source material was peripheral blood, sampled from a patient treated with radiotherapy plus ipilimumab. CDR3 DNA: TGTGCCAGCAGCTTAGTCCTCAGTATAGCGGGAGGGATCACAGATACGCAGTATTTT. Translating gives CASSLVLSIAGGITDTQYF.